Following are 3 T cell receptor beta chains from one sample sequenced in a study of T-cell memory formation after mild COVID-19. From the 5' RACE reads, TCRdb called clonotypes with MiXCR, one entry per CDR3 protein. The sample shows 250,000 or so distinct CDR3 sequences, 18% of them seen only once. Sequencing was carried out using PBMCs or a T cell subset sorted from them (not recorded which). The receptors shown here come from a young man who had mild COVID-19 (a few samples of this study predate the infection). Cell type and time point are not known.

This clonotype has only a few counts. V gene TRBV20-1 combines with J gene TRBJ2-7; D not certain. Germline V lookup: CDR1 DFQATT, CDR2 SNEGSKA (reference sequence). This CDR3 has 13 amino acids. V lost 0 bases and J lost 3, with 9 bases in between. This CDR3 reads CSAREGRSYEQYF. The CDR3 bases are TGCAGTGCTAGAGAGGGCAGGAGCTACGAGCAGTACTTC.

V and J are TRBV19 and TRBJ1-1; D is unresolved. V dropped 3 bases and J dropped 5 bases, with 13 bases sitting between them. The CDR3 length is 14 residues. Germline assignment: CDR1 LNHDA and CDR2 SQIVND (reference sequence). CDR3 in DNA: TGTGCCAGTAGTATTCGGCGGTCGAATACTGAAGCTTTCTTT. Amino acids: CASSIRRSNTEAFF.

The V and J genes are TRBV7-8 and TRBJ2-5; TRBD1 aligns across 8 bases. V dropped 4 bases and J dropped 5; count of bases not matched to a gene: 18. CDR1 and CDR2 (germline): SGHVS, FQNEAQ. The CDR3 runs 18 residues. The CDR3 bases are TGTGCCAGCAGCTCCCGCGTCCGCACAGGGGGTAGTGTGGAGACCCAGTACTTC. Translating gives CASSSRVRTGGSVETQYF.